These 24 T cell receptor beta chains originate from one sample sequenced in a study of T cells in Graves' hyperthyroidism and ophthalmopathy. The investigators amplified TCR beta CDR3 regions from RNA transcripts. HTBI primers drove first-round RT-PCR of the TCR CDR3. TCRdb re-analysed the multiplex PCR reads in MiXCR, keeping a single row per CDR3 protein. The profile covers some 300,000 distinct CDR3 sequences, with about an eighth appearing a single time and about 8% taken by the ten largest. The sequenced material came from blood. These receptors were obtained from a woman aged 25 to 39 with Graves' hyperthyroidism that later progressed to Graves' ophthalmopathy.

This clonotype was seen a handful of times. The J gene is TRBJ1-5, the V gene TRBV19, with D possibly TRBD1 on 6 matching bases. V was pared by 0 bases and J by 2 bases, with 14 bases between. The germline V gene encodes CDR1 LNHDA and CDR2 SQIVND (reference sequence). The CDR3 length is 17 residues. This CDR3 reads CASSIDLGGVGNQPQHF. Written as DNA, the CDR3 is TGTGCCAGTAGTATAGATCTTGGGGGCGTGGGCAATCAGCCCCAGCATTTT.

This clonotype was observed at least ten times. The chain carries TRBV7-8 and TRBJ2-1; the match to TRBD2 covers 8 bases. Germline V lookup: CDR1 SGHVS, CDR2 FQNEAQ. The trim removed 6 bases at V and 8 bases at J, leaving 12 bases unmatched. The CDR3 is 15 amino acids. The CDR3 DNA reads as TGTGCCAGCAGGTGGTCCGCGGGAGGTCCCCATGAGCAGTTCTTC. Its protein product is CASRWSAGGPHEQFF.

This clonotype showed up many times. CDR3 bases: TGTGCCAGCAGCGCGCCCGGGACTCTCAATGAGCAGTTCTTC. Encoded protein: CASSAPGTLNEQFF. The V gene is TRBV9, the J gene TRBJ2-1; D possibly corresponds to TRBD2 (6 bases). The ends were cut back, 3 bases at V and 6 bases at J, with 13 bases in the middle. Germline CDR1 SGDLS, CDR2 YYNGEE. This CDR3 has 14 amino acids.

This chain links TRBV7-3 with TRBJ2-7, with TRBD2 identical over 8 bases. Germline V gene sequence: CDR1 SGHTA, CDR2 FQGTGA. The CDR3 consists of 16 residues. The trim removed 6 bases at V and 5 bases at J, leaving 15 bases unmatched. The DNA for the CDR3 is TGTGCCAGCAGACAAGTCCTAGCGGGTCCATCCGACGAGCAGTACTTC. Protein product: CASRQVLAGPSDEQYF.

This clonotype showed up many times. This chain joins TRBV9 and TRBJ1-5; 8 nucleotides line up with TRBD1. The CDR3 runs to 16 residues. Germline V gene sequence: CDR1 SGDLS, CDR2 YYNGEE. Unmatched junction bases numbered 8, after V lost 4 bases and J lost 2 bases. The CDR3 loop reads CASSSGVQGGNQPQHF. The DNA of the CDR3 is TGTGCCAGCAGCTCGGGGGTACAGGGGGGCAATCAGCCCCAGCATTTT.

This clonotype has a single count. The chain recombines TRBV30 with TRBJ2-4, with 9 bases matching TRBD2. The CDR3 is made up of 15 amino acids. J lost 5 bases, V lost 2 bases, and 7 bases had no gene match. The germline CDR1 and CDR2 sequences are GTSNPN and SVGIG (reference sequence). CDR3 loop: CAWSLPSGVQNIQYF. DNA for the CDR3: TGTGCCTGGAGTTTGCCTAGCGGGGTCCAAAACATTCAGTACTTC.

This clonotype was counted between two and nine times. This chain uses TRBV20-1 with TRBJ1-5; possible D gene TRBD1, 5 bases. The CDR3 length is 16 residues. V gave up 4 bases and J gave up 0 bases, with 16 bases separating them. Looked up from germline, CDR1 is DFQATT and CDR2 is SNEGSKA (reference sequence). The CDR3 region is CSATDISRGSNQPQHF. CDR3 coding DNA: TGCAGTGCTACCGACATATCTAGGGGTAGCAATCAGCCCCAGCATTTT.

In this sample, this clonotype turned up once. One base away lies a much larger clone, so this may be a sequencing read error. The chain combines TRBV15 with TRBJ2-7, with TRBD1 identical over 8 bases. V shed 0 bases and J 2 bases; nucleotides not matched to a gene: 3. The CDR3 runs to 15 residues. From germline, CDR1 is LNHNV and CDR2 YYDKDF (reference sequence). In nucleotides, the CDR3 is TGTGCCACCAGCAGAGAAGGGACAGGTGCCTACGAGCAGTACTTC. It is translated as CATSREGTGAYEQYF. The full variable domain, with the rest looked up from reference TRBV15 and TRBJ2-7, is DAMVIQNPRYQVTQFGKPVTLSCSQTLNHNVMYWYQQKSSQAPKLLFHYYDKDFNNEADTPDNFQSRRPNTSFCFLDIRSPGLGDTAMYLCATSREGTGAYEQYFGPGTRLTVT.

This clonotype was recorded a few times. V and J are TRBV6-2 or TRBV6-3 and TRBJ2-1; D remains ambiguous. Trimming took off 0 bases at V and 4 bases at J, with 7 bases between the two ends. The CDR3 length is 14 residues. Germline CDR1 MNHEY, CDR2 SVGEGT. CDR3 loop: CASSYSTAYNEQFF. In DNA form, the CDR3 reads TGTGCCAGCAGTTACTCGACCGCATACAATGAGCAGTTCTTC.

A few counts support this clonotype. V usage is TRBV2 and J usage is TRBJ2-3, with D possibly TRBD2 on 5 matching bases. V lost 4 bases and J 0 bases, leaving 11 bases between the germline ends. The CDR3 totals 15 residues. Per the germline V gene, CDR1 is SNHLY and CDR2 is FYNNEI. In nucleotides, the CDR3 is TGTGCCAGCAGTGTAGAGGACTTAAGCACAGATACGCAGTATTTT. Its translation is CASSVEDLSTDTQYF.

This clonotype was observed many times. The J gene is TRBJ2-1, the V gene TRBV29-1, with 9 bases matching TRBD1. The CDR3 runs to 13 residues. Trimming removed 5 bases from V and 4 bases from J; junction bases left unmatched: 3. Germline CDR1 SQVTM, CDR2 ANQGSEA. CDR3 nucleotides: TGCAGCGTTCTGGACAGGGGATACAATGAGCAGTTCTTC. As protein: CSVLDRGYNEQFF.

In its sample, this clonotype was seen many times. This chain joins TRBV11-2 and TRBJ2-2; 9 bases are shared with TRBD2. In germline, CDR1 is SGHAT, CDR2 FQNNGV. The CDR3 contains 16 residues. V was clipped by 6 bases and J by 0 bases; unmatched bases: 5. Here the CDR3 reads CASSSIAGANTGELFF. CDR3 sequence (DNA): TGTGCCAGCAGTTCAATAGCGGGAGCGAACACCGGGGAGCTGTTTTTT. The entire variable domain, with the rest obtained from reference TRBV11-2 and TRBJ2-2, is as follows: EAGVAQSPRYKIIEKRQSVAFWCNPISGHATLYWYQQILGQGPKLLIQFQNNGVVDDSQLPKDRFSAERLKGVDSTLKIQPAKLEDSAVYLCASSSIAGANTGELFFGEGSRLTVL.

This clonotype occurred a few times. The DNA for the CDR3 is TGTGCCACCAAGGACTTAATGGTCAATGAGCAGTTCTTC. Its translation is CATKDLMVNEQFF. The rearrangement joins TRBV25-1 to TRBJ2-1; perhaps TRBD2 as D (5 bases). Trimming stripped 10 bases from V and 6 bases from J, with 16 bases between. The CDR3 contains 13 residues. The germline CDR1 and CDR2 sequences are MGHDK and SYGVNS.

The V and J genes are TRBV6-2 or TRBV6-3 and TRBJ2-1; 10 positions agree with TRBD2. Germline trimming cut 9 bases from V and 3 bases from J; bases unmatched to any gene: 8. The CDR3 has 15 amino acids. Per the germline V gene, CDR1 is MNHEY and CDR2 is SVGEGT. CDR3 DNA: TGTGCCAGTGCGGTAGCGGGAGGCGTCTACAATGAGCAGTTCTTC. This translates into CASAVAGGVYNEQFF.

This clonotype was found many times. The chain recombines TRBV2 with TRBJ2-3; D call uncertain. This CDR3 is 15 amino acids long. V was shortened by 5 bases and J by 1 base, with 13 bases between the two germline ends. Germline loops: CDR1 SNHLY, CDR2 FYNNEI. As DNA, the CDR3 is TGTGCCAGCAGTAAGGAAACGCTTCGCACAGATACGCAGTATTTT. It yields the protein CASSKETLRTDTQYF. Using reference TRBV2 and TRBJ2-3 for the parts outside the CDR3, the full variable domain is EPEVTQTPSHQVTQMGQEVILRCVPISNHLYFYWYRQILGQKVEFLVSFYNNEISEKSEIFDDQFSVERPDGSNFTLKIRSTKLEDSAMYFCASSKETLRTDTQYFGPGTRLTVL.

This clonotype was detected many times. This chain links TRBV28 with TRBJ1-1, with D hard to call. The CDR3 runs to 14 residues. V lost 7 bases, J lost 0 bases, and 12 bases lay in between. The germline V gene has CDR1 MDHEN and CDR2 SYDVKM. The CDR3 region has the DNA TGTGCCAGCATTGAGACGTCCATGAACACTGAAGCTTTCTTT. It yields the protein CASIETSMNTEAFF.

This clonotype was counted ten times or more. The J gene is TRBJ1-2, the V gene TRBV29-1; D is uncertain. Germline assignment: CDR1 SQVTM and CDR2 ANQGSEA. V shed 2 bases and J shed 4 bases, with 11 bases lying between them. The length of the CDR3 is 13 residues. CDR3 sequence reads: CSVESSGSYGYTF. CDR3 DNA sequence: TGCAGCGTTGAAAGCTCAGGTTCCTATGGCTACACCTTC.

The rearrangement uses TRBV11-2 and TRBJ2-1; D not certain. The CDR3 has 18 amino acids. The germline V and J ends were trimmed by 5 bases and 5 bases, with 25 bases remaining between them. Germline CDR1 reads SGHAT; CDR2 reads FQNNGV. CDR3 sequence (DNA): TGTGCCAGCAGCCAACGCGGATTTACGAGGCCCAATCACAATGAGCAGTTCTTC. Its protein product is CASSQRGFTRPNHNEQFF.

This clonotype was detected only a few times. A read error may explain this, as a much larger clone is one base away. This chain links TRBV12-3 or TRBV12-4 with TRBJ2-7; D perhaps matches TRBD1 (5 bases). The CDR3 runs 12 residues. CDR3 sequence: CASSLRGDERYF. The DNA of the CDR3 is TGTGCCAGCAGTTTAAGGGGTGACGAGCGGTACTTC.

This clonotype was observed many times. The J gene is TRBJ2-5, the V gene TRBV7-9; D is unclear. CDR3 length: 16 residues. With 1 base removed from V and 2 bases from J, the gap between germline ends came to 14 bases. Germline V gene data show CDR1 as SEHNR and CDR2 as FQNEAQ (reference sequence). The CDR3 nucleotides are TGTGCCAGCAGCTTAGAGGAAGGAGCGAATCAAGAGACCCAGTACTTC. This gives the protein CASSLEEGANQETQYF. Filled out from reference TRBV7-9 and TRBJ2-5, the complete variable domain reads DTGVSQNPRHKITKRGQNVTFRCDPISEHNRLYWYRQTLGQGPEFLTYFQNEAQLEKSRLLSDRFSAERPKGSFSTLEIQRTEQGDSAMYLCASSLEEGANQETQYFGPGTRLLVL.

This clonotype was detected many times. The chain joins TRBV12-3 or TRBV12-4 to TRBJ1-4; 7 bases agree with TRBD1. The junction had 10 bases not matched to a gene; V was cut back by 5 bases and J by 7 bases. The CDR3 loop spans 15 amino acids. As DNA, the CDR3 is TGTGCCAGCAGTGTGACAGGGCAAATTCTTGAAAAACTGTTTTTT. Translating gives CASSVTGQILEKLFF.

This clonotype has ten or more counts. The genes are TRBV2 and TRBJ2-5; the D gene is possibly TRBD2 (6 bases). Trimming took off 0 bases at V and 3 bases at J, with 11 bases between the two ends. From germline, CDR1 is SNHLY and CDR2 FYNNEI. The CDR3 runs to 15 residues. The CDR3 region has the DNA TGTGCCAGCAGTGAAGCCGGCGGGACCAAAGAGACCCAGTACTTC. This codes for CASSEAGGTKETQYF.

This clonotype occurred many times. The chain uses TRBV5-5 and TRBJ2-1, with D possibly matching TRBD2 (6 bases). The CDR3 runs to 16 residues. Trimming removed 0 bases from V and 2 bases from J, with 12 bases in between. CDR1 SGHKS and CDR2 YYEKEE come from the germline V gene (reference sequence). CDR3 amino acids: CASSLVPGVAYNEQFF. CDR3 nucleotide sequence: TGTGCCAGCAGCTTGGTTCCGGGAGTCGCCTACAATGAGCAGTTCTTC.

This clonotype was observed a few times. The chain is built from TRBV5-4 and TRBJ2-7; tentative D call: TRBD2 (5 bases). The CDR3 has 14 residues. CDR1 is SGHNT and CDR2 is YYREEE in the germline V gene (reference sequence). V lost 4 bases and J 5 bases, leaving 16 bases between the germline ends. CDR3 residues: CASSPAPGMDEQYF. The CDR3 DNA follows: TGTGCCAGCAGCCCCGCGCCGGGGATGGACGAGCAGTACTTC.